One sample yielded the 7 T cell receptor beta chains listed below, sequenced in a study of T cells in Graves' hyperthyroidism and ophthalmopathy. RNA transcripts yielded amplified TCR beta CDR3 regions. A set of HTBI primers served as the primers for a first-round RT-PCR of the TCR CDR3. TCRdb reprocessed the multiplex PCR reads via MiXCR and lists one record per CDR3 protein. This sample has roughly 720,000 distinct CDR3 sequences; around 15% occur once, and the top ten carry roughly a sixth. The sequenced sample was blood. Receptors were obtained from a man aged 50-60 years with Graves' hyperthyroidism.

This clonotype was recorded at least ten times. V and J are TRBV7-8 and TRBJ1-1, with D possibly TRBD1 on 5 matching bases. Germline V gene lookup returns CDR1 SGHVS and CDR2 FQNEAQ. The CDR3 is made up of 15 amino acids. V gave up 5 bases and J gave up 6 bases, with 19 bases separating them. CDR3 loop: CASSLGGGRVSEAFF. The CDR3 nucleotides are TGTGCCAGCAGCCTCGGGGGAGGGAGAGTGTCTGAAGCTTTCTTT.

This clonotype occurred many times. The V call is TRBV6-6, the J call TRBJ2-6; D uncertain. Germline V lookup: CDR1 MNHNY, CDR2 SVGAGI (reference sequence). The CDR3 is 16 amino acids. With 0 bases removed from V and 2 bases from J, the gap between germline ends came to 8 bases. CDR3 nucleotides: TGTGCCAGCAGTTACTCGTTGGTTCCTGGGGCCAACGTCCTGACTTTC. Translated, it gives CASSYSLVPGANVLTF.

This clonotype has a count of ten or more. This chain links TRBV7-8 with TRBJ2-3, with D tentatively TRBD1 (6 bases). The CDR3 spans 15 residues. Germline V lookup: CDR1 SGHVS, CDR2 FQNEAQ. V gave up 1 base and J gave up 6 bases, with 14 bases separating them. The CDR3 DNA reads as TGTGCCAGCAGCTTAGGGGGGACACTCACCGATACGCAGTATTTT. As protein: CASSLGGTLTDTQYF.

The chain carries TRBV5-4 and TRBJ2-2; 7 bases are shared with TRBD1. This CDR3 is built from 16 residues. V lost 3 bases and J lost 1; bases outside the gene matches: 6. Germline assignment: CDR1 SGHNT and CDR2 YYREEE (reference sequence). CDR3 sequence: CASSSRDSLNTGELFF. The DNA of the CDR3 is TGTGCCAGCAGCTCCCGGGACAGCTTGAACACCGGGGAGCTGTTTTTT.

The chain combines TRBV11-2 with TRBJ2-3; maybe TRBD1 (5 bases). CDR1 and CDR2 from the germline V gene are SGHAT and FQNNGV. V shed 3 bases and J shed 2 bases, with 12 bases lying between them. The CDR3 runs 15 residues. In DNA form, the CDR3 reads TGTGCCAGCAGCTTCTCGGACACCTCCACAGATACGCAGTATTTT. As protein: CASSFSDTSTDTQYF.

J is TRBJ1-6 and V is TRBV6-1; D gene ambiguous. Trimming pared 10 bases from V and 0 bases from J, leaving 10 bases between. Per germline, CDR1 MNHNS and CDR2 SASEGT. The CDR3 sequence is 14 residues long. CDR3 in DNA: TGTGCCACCCTGATGAGCTCCTATAATTCACCCCTCCACTTT. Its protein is CATLMSSYNSPLHF.

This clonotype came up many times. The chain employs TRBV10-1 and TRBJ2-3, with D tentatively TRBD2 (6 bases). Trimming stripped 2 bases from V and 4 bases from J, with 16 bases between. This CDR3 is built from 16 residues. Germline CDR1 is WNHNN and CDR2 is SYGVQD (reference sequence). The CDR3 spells CASSEMGLAPPDTQYF. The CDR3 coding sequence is TGCGCCAGCAGTGAGATGGGACTGGCCCCCCCAGATACGCAGTATTTT.